Listed below are T cell receptor beta chains from one sample, sequenced in a study of T cells expressing NK-cell markers. From its re-call of the 5' RACE reads, TCRdb lists each CDR3 protein once, without DNA. Its listing shows over 150,000 distinct CDR3 sequences. Input material: blood T cells: a sorted CD56 or NKG2C T cell subset, CD4+ or CD8+ T cells, or bulk PBMC T cells (not recorded which). The receptors were gathered from a man aged 18 to 69 in good health. Each CDR3 is given with its conserved first and last residue.

V	J	CDR3
TRBV14	TRBJ2-7	CASSHITSIPYYEQYF
TRBV12-5	TRBJ2-3	CASGATGGRTDTQYF
TRBV12-3/TRBV12-4	TRBJ1-2	CASSLFAQANYGYTF
TRBV12-3/TRBV12-4	TRBJ1-4	CASSDRQGLGEKLFF
TRBV2	TRBJ2-1	CASSERRASYNEQFF
TRBV20-1	TRBJ2-1	CSARDLAGAGYNEQFF
TRBV2	TRBJ1-3	CASRETGQRFSGNTIYF
TRBV19	TRBJ1-2	CASSNPPAPRNTF
TRBV7-9	TRBJ2-3	CASSSPERGVTDTQYF
TRBV6-1	TRBJ1-2	CASSLSPGQITNYGYTF
TRBV2	TRBJ2-1	CASSRGRGEAYNEQFF
TRBV14	TRBJ1-1	CASSQEGWGAAEAFF
TRBV12-3/TRBV12-4	TRBJ2-1	CASSLGRGYNEQFF
TRBV13	TRBJ2-1	CASSLGRQTPYNEQFF
TRBV11-1	TRBJ2-2	CASSWTSGLQYSGELFF
TRBV13	TRBJ2-7	CASSLRTGAFYEQYF
TRBV12-3/TRBV12-4	TRBJ2-1	CASSGGADLNYNEQFF
TRBV18	TRBJ2-3	CASSPTMAGTDTQYF
TRBV7-6	TRBJ2-7	CASSHKGQGYEQYF
TRBV27	TRBJ1-6	CASSIRTGDNSPLHF
TRBV5-4	TRBJ2-3	CASHMAAEQYF
TRBV2	TRBJ1-2	CASSDGQGVSKTGYTF
TRBV6-5	TRBJ2-2	CASSYFKAGGTGELFF
TRBV7-9	TRBJ2-7	CASSTGQGNSYEQYF
TRBV12-3/TRBV12-4	TRBJ2-2	CASSKTSEDTGELFF
TRBV4-1	TRBJ2-3	CASSQARGAVDTQYF
TRBV2	TRBJ2-2	CASSEGAGSELFF
TRBV7-9	TRBJ1-2	CASSRSYGYTF
TRBV2	TRBJ2-5	CASSLTGEETQYF
TRBV7-9	TRBJ2-6	CASSFSGYGANVLTF
TRBV6-5	TRBJ1-6	CASTQIDRPSPLHF
TRBV27	TRBJ2-7	CASSSNRGPSYEQYF
TRBV9	TRBJ1-1	CASSVARQGVGVGTEAFF
TRBV12-3/TRBV12-4	TRBJ2-5	CASRRGLAGDQETQYF
TRBV6-5	TRBJ2-5	CASSYSSAVQETQYF
TRBV29-1	TRBJ2-1	CSVVGDGRFYNEQFF
TRBV27	TRBJ1-5	CASSFGGGQPQHF
TRBV29-1	TRBJ1-2	CSVEFRYNGYTF
TRBV4-1	TRBJ2-1	CASSQLLAGGYEQFF
TRBV7-9	TRBJ1-1	CASSFTGGFTEAFF
TRBV20-1	TRBJ1-6	CSARDLGGDNSPLHF
TRBV29-1	TRBJ1-2	CSVETGARGYTF
TRBV5-6	TRBJ2-6	CATSPGNGANVLTF
TRBV5-1	TRBJ1-1	CASSLWGSMNTEAFF
TRBV15	TRBJ2-1	CATTGLPFAYEQFF
TRBV11-2	TRBJ1-1	CASSLDFVLGDTEAFF
TRBV20-1	TRBJ1-1	CSARDLIPRESGAGLVGTEAFF
TRBV4-2	TRBJ1-2	CASSLGQGNYGYTF
TRBV4-2	TRBJ2-3	CASSQSRFTQYF
TRBV7-9	TRBJ1-1	CASSLSQQTGGEIEAFF
TRBV28	TRBJ2-3	CASTNLGRTDTQYF
TRBV7-9	TRBJ2-5	CASSPNSLQETQYF
TRBV7-9	TRBJ1-5	CASSLSGRGHNQPQHF
TRBV9	TRBJ2-3	CASSVAHTDTQYF
TRBV7-9	TRBJ2-1	CASSLRGGAQFF
TRBV3-1	TRBJ2-5	CASTLSQGRETQYF